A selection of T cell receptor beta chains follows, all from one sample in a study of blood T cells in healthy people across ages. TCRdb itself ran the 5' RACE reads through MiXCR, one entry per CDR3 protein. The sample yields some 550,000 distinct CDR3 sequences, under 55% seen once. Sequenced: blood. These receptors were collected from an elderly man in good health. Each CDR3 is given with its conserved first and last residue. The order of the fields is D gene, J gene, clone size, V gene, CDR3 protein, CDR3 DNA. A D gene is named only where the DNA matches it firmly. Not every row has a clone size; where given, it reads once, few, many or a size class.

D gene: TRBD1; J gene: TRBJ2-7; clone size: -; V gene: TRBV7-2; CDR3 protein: CASSPGQGKKEQYF; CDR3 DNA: TGTGCCAGCAGTCCCGGACAGGGAAAAAAAGAGCAGTACTTC
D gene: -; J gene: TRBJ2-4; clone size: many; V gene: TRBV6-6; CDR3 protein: CASTPEGRDIQYF; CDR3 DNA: TGTGCCAGCACCCCCGAGGGACGGGACATTCAGTACTTC
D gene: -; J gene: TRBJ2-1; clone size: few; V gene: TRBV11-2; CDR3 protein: CASSVSRGYNEQFF; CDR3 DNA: TGTGCCAGCAGCGTATCTCGGGGATACAATGAGCAGTTCTTC
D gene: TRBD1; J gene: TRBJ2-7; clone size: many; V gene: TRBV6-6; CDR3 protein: CASSYGTGEVYEQYF; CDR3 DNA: TGTGCCAGCAGTTACGGGACAGGGGAAGTCTACGAGCAGTACTTC
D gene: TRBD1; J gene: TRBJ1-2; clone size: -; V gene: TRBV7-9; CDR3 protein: CASSRTGLSYGYTF; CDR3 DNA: TGTGCCAGCAGTCGGACAGGGCTTTCTTATGGCTACACCTTC
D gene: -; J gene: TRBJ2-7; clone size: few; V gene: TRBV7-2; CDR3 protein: CASSLGSGTLSYEQYF; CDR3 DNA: TGTGCCAGCAGCTTAGGATCCGGGACCTTATCCTACGAGCAGTACTTC
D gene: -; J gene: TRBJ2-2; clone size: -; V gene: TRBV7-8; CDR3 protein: CASSLSRTNTGELFF; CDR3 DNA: TGTGCCAGCAGCCTAAGCAGAACGAACACCGGGGAGCTGTTTTTT
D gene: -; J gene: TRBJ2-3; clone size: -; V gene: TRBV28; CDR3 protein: CATSPSGRDTDTQYF; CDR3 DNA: TGTGCCACCTCACCATCGGGAAGAGACACAGATACGCAGTATTTT
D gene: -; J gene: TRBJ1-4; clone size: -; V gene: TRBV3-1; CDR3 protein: CASSPAWALGEEKLFF; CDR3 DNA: TGTGCCAGCAGCCCTGCTTGGGCCTTGGGAGAAGAAAAACTGTTTTTT
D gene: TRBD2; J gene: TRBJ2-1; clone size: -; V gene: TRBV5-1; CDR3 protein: CASSSGEGPSSYNEQFF; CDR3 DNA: TGCGCCAGCAGCTCGGGGGAGGGCCCGAGCTCCTACAATGAGCAGTTCTTC
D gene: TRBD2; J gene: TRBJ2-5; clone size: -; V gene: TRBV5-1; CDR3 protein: CASLAGGGQETQYF; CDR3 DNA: TGCGCCAGCCTAGCGGGAGGGGGCCAAGAGACCCAGTACTTC
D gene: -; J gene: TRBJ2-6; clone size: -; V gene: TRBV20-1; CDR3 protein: CSADTGGANVLTF; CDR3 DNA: TGCAGTGCTGATACGGGGGGGGCCAACGTCCTGACTTTC
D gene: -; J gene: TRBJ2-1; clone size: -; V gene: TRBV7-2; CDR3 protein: CASSLGGLGKEQFF; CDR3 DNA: TGTGCCAGCAGCTTGGGGGGCTTGGGGAAGGAGCAGTTCTTC
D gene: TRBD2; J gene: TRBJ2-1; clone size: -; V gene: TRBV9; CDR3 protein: CASSVGVVAGVNEQFF; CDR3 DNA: TGTGCCAGCAGCGTAGGTGTGGTAGCGGGAGTAAATGAGCAGTTCTTC
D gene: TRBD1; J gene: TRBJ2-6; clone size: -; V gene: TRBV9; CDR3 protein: CASSVGQGTQAGANVLTF; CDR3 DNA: TGTGCCAGCAGCGTAGGACAGGGGACCCAGGCTGGGGCCAACGTCCTGACTTTC
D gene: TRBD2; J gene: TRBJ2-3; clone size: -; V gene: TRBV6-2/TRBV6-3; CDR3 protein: CASSPTAGASDTQYF; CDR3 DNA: TGTGCCAGCAGTCCCACAGCGGGAGCTTCCGATACGCAGTATTTT
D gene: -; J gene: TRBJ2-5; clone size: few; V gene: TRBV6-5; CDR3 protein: CASSYLGDSVGETQYF; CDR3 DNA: TGTGCCAGCAGTTACCTCGGGGACTCGGTGGGAGAGACCCAGTACTTC
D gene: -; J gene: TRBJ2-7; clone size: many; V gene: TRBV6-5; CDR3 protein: CASSPRFRSSYEQYF; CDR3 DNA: TGTGCCAGCAGTCCCCGGTTCAGGTCGTCCTACGAGCAGTACTTC
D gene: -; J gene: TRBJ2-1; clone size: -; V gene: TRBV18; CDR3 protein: CASSPDSANEQFF; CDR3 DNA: TGTGCCAGCTCACCAGACAGCGCCAATGAGCAGTTCTTC
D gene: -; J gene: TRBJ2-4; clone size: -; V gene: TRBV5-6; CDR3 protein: CASSLGLGNIQYF; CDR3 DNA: TGTGCCAGCAGCTTGGGTCTAGGCAACATTCAGTACTTC
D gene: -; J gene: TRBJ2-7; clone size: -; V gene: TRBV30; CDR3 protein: CAWSPMGPGESSYEQYF; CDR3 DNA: TGTGCCTGGAGTCCTATGGGACCGGGGGAAAGCTCCTACGAGCAGTACTTC